This T cell receptor (beta chain) was observed in a study of T cell responses to AZD1222 COVID-19 vaccine. Findings of the study overall: The number of AZD1222 recipients seropositive at baseline was only six. The sample set comprised mostly white British donors with more females, and clonal diversity was possibly underestimated. Following two doses of AZD1222, Spike-specific TCR breadth and depth rose. Regions 160-218 and 743-854 dominated among vaccine-associated CD4 TCRs spanning spike.

Concerning this clone itself: Its antigen is not identified.

Clones were read by immunoSEQ multiplex PCR, and TCRdb kept only the in-frame ones, dropping some. The repertoire holds about 110,000 clones, with around 90% as singletons. The sample consisted of peripheral blood, taken on day 0 of AZD1222 vaccination. The TCR sequence derives from an adult in good health.

In DNA form, the CDR3 reads TGTGCCAGTAGGGCCCTAGCAGGAACCTATAATTCACCCCTCCACTTT. This sequence encodes CASRALAGTYNSPLHF. V and J are TRBV19 and TRBJ1-6; no clear D. The ends were cut back, 6 bases at V and 2 bases at J, with 14 bases in the middle. Germline CDR1 is LNHDA and CDR2 is SQIVND (reference sequence). The CDR3 loop spans 16 amino acids.